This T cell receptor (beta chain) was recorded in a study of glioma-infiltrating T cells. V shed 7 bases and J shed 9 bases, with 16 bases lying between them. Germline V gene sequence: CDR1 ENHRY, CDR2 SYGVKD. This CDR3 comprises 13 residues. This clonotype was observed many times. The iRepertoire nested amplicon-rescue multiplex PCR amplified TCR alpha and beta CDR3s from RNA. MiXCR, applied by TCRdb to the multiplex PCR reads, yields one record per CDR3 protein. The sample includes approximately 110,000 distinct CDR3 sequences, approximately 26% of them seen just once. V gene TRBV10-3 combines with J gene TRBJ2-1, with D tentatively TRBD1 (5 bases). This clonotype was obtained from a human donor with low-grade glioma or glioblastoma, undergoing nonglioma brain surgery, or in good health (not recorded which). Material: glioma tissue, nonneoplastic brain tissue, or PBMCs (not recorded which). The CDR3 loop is CAINKGPPGEQFF. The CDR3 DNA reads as TGTGCCATCAATAAGGGGCCCCCGGGTGAGCAGTTCTTC.